Given below is one T cell receptor beta chain in context. Expressed TCRB transcripts were sequenced because the isolated RNA had all been reverse transcribed beforehand. TCRdb keeps only in-frame clones here, not all; method: immunoSEQ multiplex PCR. The sample lists over 350,000 clones, approximately 15% occurring once. This record belongs to a study of beta chain features in type 1 diabetes. The V segment lost 8 bases and the J segment 4 bases; nucleotides outside the gene matches: 7. Germline V lookup: CDR1 MNHEY, CDR2 SVGAGI. CDR3 length: 14 residues. The receptor's source is a young woman in good health. This sequence joins TRBV6-5 and TRBJ2-7, with 11 bases identical to TRBD2. The sample taken for sequencing was naive CD4+ T cells from blood. As DNA, the CDR3 is TGTGCCAGCCGTACCGGGACTAGCGGATACGAGCAGTACTTC. This gives the protein CASRTGTSGYEQYF.